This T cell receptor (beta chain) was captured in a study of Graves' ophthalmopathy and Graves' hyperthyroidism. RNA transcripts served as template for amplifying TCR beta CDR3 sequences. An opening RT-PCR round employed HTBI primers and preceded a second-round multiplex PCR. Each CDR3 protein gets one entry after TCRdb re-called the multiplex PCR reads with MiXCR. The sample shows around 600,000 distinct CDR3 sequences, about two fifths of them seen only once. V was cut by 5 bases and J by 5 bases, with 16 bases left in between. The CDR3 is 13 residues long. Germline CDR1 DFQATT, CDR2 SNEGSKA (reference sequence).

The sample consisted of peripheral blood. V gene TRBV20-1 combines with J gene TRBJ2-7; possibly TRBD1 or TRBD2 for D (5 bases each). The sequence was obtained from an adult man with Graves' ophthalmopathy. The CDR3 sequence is CSAGDPREHEQYF. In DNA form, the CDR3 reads TGCAGTGCTGGCGACCCCAGGGAGCACGAGCAGTACTTC.